The present TCR beta chain was sequenced within a study of T cells in localized non-small cell lung cancer. Study outcomes and limitations: Sequencing, confined to only one tumor region, leaves heterogeneity possible.

Assay used: immunoSEQ multiplex PCR; TCRdb lists only in-frame clones, some missing. The data contain approximately 41,000 clones, just over 85% of them singletons. With respect to this clone: Its antigen is currently unknown.

The sequence was collected from a male donor aged 60 or over with stage II lung adenocarcinoma. The sample was peripheral blood mononuclear cells, taken before any cancer treatment.

The CDR3 sequence: CASSRDRLLNTEAFF. The CDR3 region has the DNA TGTGCCAGTAGTAGGGACAGGCTCCTGAACACTGAAGCTTTCTTT. The chain couples TRBV19 to TRBJ1-1, with 8 bases fitting TRBD1. CDR1 and CDR2 from the germline V gene are LNHDA and SQIVND (reference sequence). The CDR3 extends over 15 amino acids. With V trimmed by 4 bases and J by 0 bases, 4 bases remained unmatched.